The 30 T cell receptor beta chains reported below all come from one sample, sequenced in a study of T cell clonotyping in hematopoietic cell transplantation. The time point was: recipient sample about 28 days before transplant, after cytoreduction. TCRdb's table, derived via immunoSEQ multiplex PCR, lists solely in-frame clones and lacks some. Of roughly 30,000 clones detected, about 92% appear once; the ten largest clones hold around 2%. Sequences were derived from peripheral blood mononuclear cells, sampled before stem cell transplant. Every receptor here comes from a man over 45 with acute myeloid leukemia. Some clones in this sample may be carry-over from other donors' samples.

This clone was seen a few times. This chain joins TRBV7-9 and TRBJ1-2; no reliable D call. V lost 5 bases to trimming and J lost 5 bases, with 9 bases between them. The CDR3 is 12 amino acids. Germline V gene lookup returns CDR1 SEHNR and CDR2 FQNEAQ (reference sequence). The CDR3 DNA reads TGTGCCAGCAGCATGGACCCTTATGGCTACACCTTC. Translation gives CASSMDPYGYTF.

This sequence joins TRBV5-1 and TRBJ1-1, with D perhaps matching TRBD1 (6 bases). The CDR3 contains 15 residues. With 0 bases removed from V and 3 bases from J, the gap between germline ends came to 12 bases. Germline V CDR1 and CDR2: SGHRS, YFSETQ. The CDR3 region has the DNA TGCGCCAGCAGCTTGGAGGGGGAACCACACACTGAAGCTTTCTTT. This codes for CASSLEGEPHTEAFF. Full variable domain (remainder filled in from reference TRBV5-1 and TRBJ1-1): KAGVTQTPRYLIKTRGQQVTLSCSPISGHRSVSWYQQTPGQGLQFLFEYFSETQRNKGNFPGRFSGRQFSNSRSEMNVSTLELGDSALYLCASSLEGEPHTEAFFGQGTRLTVV.

This sequence joins TRBV11-2 and TRBJ2-5; D ambiguous. Germline-derived CDR1 and CDR2 are SGHAT and FQNNGV. CDR3 length: 13 amino acids. The V end was cut by 4 bases, the J end by 4 bases, with 10 bases between. The CDR3: CASSSELRETQYF. DNA for the CDR3: TGTGCCAGCAGCTCCGAGTTGCGAGAGACCCAGTACTTC.

The chain links TRBV7-2 to TRBJ2-2, with 7 bases that match TRBD1. Unmatched junction bases numbered 11, after V lost 4 bases and J lost 3 bases. The CDR3 is made up of 17 amino acids. CDR1 and CDR2 from the germline V gene are SGHTA and FQGNSA. The DNA of the CDR3 is TGTGCCAGCAGCTCCCACTCCCGGGACAGCTACACCGGGGAGCTGTTTTTT. Residues: CASSSHSRDSYTGELFF. Based on the CDR3 plus reference TRBV7-2 and TRBJ2-2, the full variable domain is GAGVSQSPSNKVTEKGKDVELRCDPISGHTALYWYRQSLGQGLEFLIYFQGNSAPDKSGLPSDRFSAERTGGSVSTLTIQRTQQEDSAVYLCASSSHSRDSYTGELFFGEGSRLTVL.

This rearrangement joins TRBV4-3 to TRBJ2-2, with D tentatively TRBD2 (5 bases). The CDR3 length is 14 residues. The germline V gene has CDR1 LGHNA and CDR2 YSLEER. V lost 0 bases and J lost 7, with 9 bases in between. The CDR3 reads CASSQELVFGELFF. In DNA form, the CDR3 reads TGCGCCAGCAGCCAAGAACTAGTCTTCGGGGAGCTGTTTTTT.

The rearrangement uses TRBV7-2 and TRBJ2-3; D not certain. V dropped 1 base and J dropped 0 bases, with 8 bases sitting between them. CDR1 is SGHTA, CDR2 FQGNSA, per germline. This CDR3 has 15 residues. The CDR3 loop reads CASSLGHSSTDTQYF. The CDR3 nucleotides read TGTGCCAGCAGCTTAGGGCATTCTAGCACAGATACGCAGTATTTT.

Worth noting for this clone: The junction departs from germline at one end; a sequencing error may be responsible. The V and J genes are TRBV4-1 and TRBJ1-2; 7 bases are a match to TRBD1. Germline lookup yields CDR1 MGHRA and CDR2 YSYEKL. This CDR3 has 15 amino acids. CDR3 nucleotides: TGCGCCAGCACCCAAAGGGCAGGGGGAAACTATGGCTACACCTTC. Its translation is CASTQRAGGNYGYTF.

The rearrangement links TRBV28 to TRBJ2-7; D may be TRBD1 or TRBD2 (6 bases each). With 9 bases removed from V and 1 base from J, the gap between germline ends came to 16 bases. Germline CDR1 reads MDHEN; CDR2 reads SYDVKM. The CDR3 length is 14 residues. DNA of the CDR3: TGTGCCAGTCGAGGGAGGACAGCTTCCTACGAGCAGTACTTC. This codes for CASRGRTASYEQYF.

The chain combines TRBV5-1 with TRBJ1-6, with D unclear. The length of the CDR3 is 15 residues. The germline CDR1 and CDR2 sequences are SGHRS and YFSETQ. V lost 2 bases to trimming and J lost 7 bases, with 13 bases between them. CDR3 nucleotide sequence: TGCGCCAGCAGCTTAGAAGGTCTTTGGAATTCACCCCTCCACTTT. This codes for CASSLEGLWNSPLHF.

The rearrangement joins TRBV29-1 to TRBJ1-1, with a weak D call TRBD1 (5 bases). Germline assignment: CDR1 SQVTM and CDR2 ANQGSEA. The germline V and J ends were trimmed by 4 bases and 8 bases, with 14 bases remaining between them. There are 12 residues in the CDR3. Here the CDR3 DNA reads TGCAGCGTTGTTACAATCTGGGGGGAAGCTTTCTTT. Translating it yields CSVVTIWGEAFF.

The gene calls are TRBV4-1 and TRBJ2-1; 15 bases agree with TRBD2. Germline CDR1 and CDR2: MGHRA and YSYEKL. There are 15 residues in the CDR3. Trimming removed 8 bases from V and 9 bases from J; junction bases left unmatched: 8. The CDR3 DNA is TGCGCCAGCTCGCCGGGACTAGCGGGAGGCGGTGAGCAGTTCTTC. Translation gives CASSPGLAGGGEQFF.

This sequence joins TRBV4-3 and TRBJ2-7, with D perhaps being TRBD1 or TRBD2 (8 bases each). Germline V gives CDR1 LGHNA, CDR2 YSLEER. Trimming shortened V by 4 bases and J by 7 bases, and 20 bases separated the two germline ends. The CDR3 has 15 residues. This CDR3 reads CASSRRTGPGGEQYF. The CDR3 coding sequence is TGCGCCAGCAGCCGAAGGACAGGGCCGGGGGGGGAGCAGTACTTC.

The chain uses TRBV6-5 and TRBJ1-1, with D possibly being TRBD1 (5 bases). The germline V and J ends were trimmed by 6 bases and 6 bases, with 14 bases remaining between them. In germline, CDR1 is MNHEY, CDR2 SVGAGI. The CDR3 extends over 13 amino acids. The CDR3, as DNA: TGTGCCAGCAGACCCGAACGAGGGGCTGAAGCTTTCTTT. It encodes CASRPERGAEAFF.

The gene calls are TRBV2 and TRBJ2-1, with 9 nucleotides matching TRBD2. Germline CDR1 and CDR2: SNHLY and FYNNEI. Trimming at V came to 6 bases and at J to 10 bases, leaving 16 bases not matched to a gene. The CDR3 has 16 residues. The CDR3 region has the DNA TGTGCCAGCAGCCGAGGTGCGGGAGGGGCTTTTCGCGAGCAGTTCTTC. This sequence encodes CASSRGAGGAFREQFF.

The V gene is TRBV30, the J gene TRBJ2-2; TRBD2 agrees at 7 bases. Germline trimming cut 7 bases from V and 2 bases from J; bases unmatched to any gene: 7. This CDR3 has 14 residues. Germline CDR1 reads GTSNPN; CDR2 reads SVGIG (reference sequence). The CDR3: CASGGGVNTGELFF. The CDR3 coding sequence is TGTGCCTCGGGAGGTGGGGTAAACACCGGGGAGCTGTTTTTT.

This chain connects TRBV5-1 to TRBJ1-3; D unclear. The CDR3 is made up of 16 amino acids. Trimming shortened V by 3 bases and J by 0 bases, and 13 bases separated the two germline ends. Germline V gene data show CDR1 as SGHRS and CDR2 as YFSETQ. The CDR3 DNA sequence: TGCGCCAGCAGCTCCGATCCGGCATACTCTGGAAACACCATATATTTT. Translating gives CASSSDPAYSGNTIYF.

V usage is TRBV6-6 and J usage is TRBJ2-2, with D possibly being TRBD1 (5 bases). The CDR3 spans 13 residues. V was cut by 6 bases and J by 8 bases, with 13 bases left in between. The germline CDR1 and CDR2 sequences are MNHNY and SVGAGI (reference sequence). The CDR3 DNA sequence: TGTGCCAGCAGCCCGACAGACGGTGGGGAGCTGTTTTTT. Its protein product is CASSPTDGGELFF.

This rearrangement joins TRBV28 to TRBJ1-1; D remains ambiguous. Germline lookup yields CDR1 MDHEN and CDR2 SYDVKM. The CDR3 contains 15 residues. Trimming took off 3 bases at V and 3 bases at J, with 14 bases between the two ends. Written as DNA, the CDR3 is TGTGCCAGCAGTTTTTTGGCCGCCAGATACACTGAAGCTTTCTTT. This encodes CASSFLAARYTEAFF.

V usage is TRBV7-2 and J usage is TRBJ2-3; perhaps TRBD2 as D (5 bases). The CDR3 runs to 12 residues. CDR1 SGHTA and CDR2 FQGNSA come from the germline V gene. Trimming shortened V by 4 bases and J by 6 bases, and 8 bases separated the two germline ends. The CDR3 reads CASSSAADTQYF. DNA of the CDR3: TGTGCCAGCAGCTCAGCGGCCGATACGCAGTATTTT. The full variable domain, in which reference TRBV7-2 and TRBJ2-3 provide the parts outside the CDR3, is GAGVSQSPSNKVTEKGKDVELRCDPISGHTALYWYRQSLGQGLEFLIYFQGNSAPDKSGLPSDRFSAERTGGSVSTLTIQRTQQEDSAVYLCASSSAADTQYFGPGTRLTVL.

The V gene is TRBV5-8, the J gene TRBJ1-5, with 7 bases that match TRBD1. V lost 4 bases, J lost 3 bases, and 7 bases stayed unmatched. This CDR3 region has 15 residues. CDR1 and CDR2 from the germline V gene are SGHTS and YDEGEE. The CDR3 sequence: CASSPGTEINQPQHF. CDR3 in DNA: TGTGCCAGCAGCCCCGGGACAGAAATCAATCAGCCCCAGCATTTT.

The chain uses TRBV15 and TRBJ2-7; TRBD2 agrees at 11 bases. The CDR3 length is 17 residues. Trimming cost V 2 bases and J 1 base; bases outside gene matches: 7. Germline values: CDR1 LNHNV, CDR2 YYDKDF (reference sequence). The CDR3 DNA sequence: TGTGCCACCAGCAGATCCAATAGCGGGAGGGCGTCCTACGAGCAGTACTTC. Residues: CATSRSNSGRASYEQYF.

V usage is TRBV19 and J usage is TRBJ2-2; no clear D. Germline CDR1 LNHDA, CDR2 SQIVND (reference sequence). The V end was cut by 6 bases, the J end by 2 bases, with 4 bases between. This CDR3 region has 12 residues. The CDR3 here is CASRDNTGELFF. The CDR3, as DNA: TGTGCCAGTAGGGATAACACCGGGGAGCTGTTTTTT.

V is TRBV5-6 and J is TRBJ2-1; 10 positions match TRBD2. Losses at the gene ends were 4 bases for V and 5 bases for J; bases not matched to a gene: 9. Germline lookup yields CDR1 SGHDT and CDR2 YYEEEE. This CDR3 contains 16 residues. For the CDR3, the DNA is TGTGCCAGCAGCCCGAGGGGACTAGCGAGCCACAATGAGCAGTTCTTC. This gives the protein CASSPRGLASHNEQFF. Using reference TRBV5-6 and TRBJ2-1 for the parts outside the CDR3, the full variable domain is DAGVTQSPTHLIKTRGQQVTLRCSPKSGHDTVSWYQQALGQGPQFIFQYYEEEERQRGNFPDRFSGHQFPNYSSELNVNALLLGDSALYLCASSPRGLASHNEQFFGPGTRLTVL.

The rearrangement links TRBV6-5 to TRBJ1-5; the D gene is possibly TRBD1 (5 bases). V shed 5 bases and J shed 4 bases, with 9 bases lying between them. CDR1 is MNHEY, CDR2 SVGAGI, per germline. The CDR3 loop spans 13 amino acids. CDR3 residues: CASSPGGNQPQHF. The CDR3 DNA reads as TGTGCCAGCAGTCCCGGGGGGAATCAGCCCCAGCATTTT.

V usage is TRBV7-9 and J usage is TRBJ2-3; D is possibly TRBD1 or TRBD2 (5 bases each). CDR3 length: 14 residues. CDR1 and CDR2 from the germline V gene are SEHNR and FQNEAQ (reference sequence). The V and J ends lost 3 bases and 4 bases respectively, with 11 bases between them. The CDR3 spells CASSFGGQADTQYF. CDR3 nucleotide sequence: TGTGCCAGCAGCTTTGGGGGTCAGGCAGATACGCAGTATTTT. The whole variable domain, remainder taken from reference TRBV7-9 and TRBJ2-3, is DTGVSQNPRHKITKRGQNVTFRCDPISEHNRLYWYRQTLGQGPEFLTYFQNEAQLEKSRLLSDRFSAERPKGSFSTLEIQRTEQGDSAMYLCASSFGGQADTQYFGPGTRLTVL.

The rearrangement links TRBV18 to TRBJ2-1, with a weak D call TRBD2 (7 bases). The germline CDR1 and CDR2 sequences are KGHSH and LQKENI. Between the trimmed V and J ends, which lost 5 bases and 6 bases, there was a span of 17 bases. The CDR3 loop spans 15 amino acids. CDR3 DNA: TGTGCCAGCTCAGGGGGTATCGCGGGGGCCAATGAGCAGTTCTTC. Amino acid sequence: CASSGGIAGANEQFF.

The chain is built from TRBV5-1 and TRBJ1-1, with unresolved D. With 2 bases removed from V and 1 base from J, the gap between germline ends came to 6 bases. Per germline, CDR1 SGHRS and CDR2 YFSETQ. CDR3 length: 13 amino acids. CDR3 region: CASSLQSNTEAFF. The CDR3 nucleotides read TGCGCCAGCAGCTTACAGTCGAACACTGAAGCTTTCTTT.

The chain couples TRBV7-7 to TRBJ2-2, with a weak D call TRBD1 (5 bases). V shed 1 base and J shed 7 bases, with 10 bases lying between them. Looked up from germline, CDR1 is SSHAT and CDR2 is FNYEAQ (reference sequence). The CDR3 has 14 residues. CDR3: CASSLEGISGELFF. The CDR3 nucleotides are TGTGCCAGCAGCTTAGAGGGGATCAGCGGGGAGCTGTTTTTT.

CDR3 bases: TGTGCCAGCAGCTCCTGGACTAGCGGGACTTACGAGCAGTACTTC. Protein product: CASSSWTSGTYEQYF. V gene TRBV7-8 combines with J gene TRBJ2-7; 12 bases align to TRBD2. The CDR3 covers 15 residues. V gave up 4 bases and J gave up 4 bases; unmatched junction bases: 5. Germline values: CDR1 SGHVS, CDR2 FQNEAQ.

This chain uses TRBV28 with TRBJ1-5; weak D call: TRBD1 (6 bases). From germline, CDR1 is MDHEN and CDR2 SYDVKM. The CDR3 is made up of 17 amino acids. Trimming shortened V by 5 bases and J by 0 bases, and 17 bases separated the two germline ends. The DNA of the CDR3 is TGTGCCAGCAGTACACCGCGGACAGTTTATAGCAATCAGCCCCAGCATTTT. Amino acid sequence: CASSTPRTVYSNQPQHF.